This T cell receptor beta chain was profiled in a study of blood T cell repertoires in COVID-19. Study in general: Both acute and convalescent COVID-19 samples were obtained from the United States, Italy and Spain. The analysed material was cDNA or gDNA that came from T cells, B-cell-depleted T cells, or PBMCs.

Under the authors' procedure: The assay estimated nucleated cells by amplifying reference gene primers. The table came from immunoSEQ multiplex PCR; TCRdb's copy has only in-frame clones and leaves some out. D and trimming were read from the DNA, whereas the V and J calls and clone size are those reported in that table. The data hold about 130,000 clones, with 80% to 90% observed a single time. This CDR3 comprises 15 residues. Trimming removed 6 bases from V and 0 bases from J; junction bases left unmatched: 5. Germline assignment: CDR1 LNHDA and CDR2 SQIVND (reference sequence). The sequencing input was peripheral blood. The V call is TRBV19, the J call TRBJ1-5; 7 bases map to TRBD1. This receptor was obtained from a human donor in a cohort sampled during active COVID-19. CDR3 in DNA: TGTGCCAGTAGCAAGGGACAGACTAGCAATCAGCCCCAGCATTTT. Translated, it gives CASSKGQTSNQPQHF.